The 32 T cell receptor beta chains below come from one sample, sequenced in a study of blood T cell repertoires in COVID-19. Clones were sequenced by immunoSEQ multiplex PCR, and TCRdb holds only the in-frame ones, with some missing. This repertoire shows 120,000 to 150,000 clones, approximately 86% found once; its top ten account for under 7%. What was sequenced was peripheral blood. The receptors derive from a human donor in a cohort sampled during active COVID-19.

This chain uses TRBV2 with TRBJ2-7; D remains ambiguous. The CDR3 sequence is 13 residues long. The germline V gene encodes CDR1 SNHLY and CDR2 FYNNEI. V lost 4 bases, J lost 3 bases, and 10 bases lay in between. CDR3 coding DNA: TGTGCCAGCAGTGCTTCAGCGTACTACGAGCAGTACTTC. It specifies CASSASAYYEQYF.

CDR3 sequence: CASSLVAGANEKLFF. CDR3 nucleotides: TGTGCCAGCAGCTTAGTAGCGGGAGCTAATGAAAAACTGTTTTTT. V gene TRBV7-9 combines with J gene TRBJ1-4; D unresolved. The V end lost 1 base, the J end lost 3 bases, and 9 bases lay between the germline ends. CDR3 size: 15 residues. Germline values: CDR1 SEHNR, CDR2 FQNEAQ (reference sequence).

The chain couples TRBV28 to TRBJ2-1; the match to TRBD2 covers 12 bases. V trimming: 8 bases; J trimming: 3 bases; junction bases outside the gene matches: 17. Germline loops: CDR1 MDHEN, CDR2 SYDVKM. This CDR3 comprises 19 residues. The CDR3: CASRNGLAGIIKRYNEQFF. Here the CDR3 DNA reads TGTGCCAGCCGCAACGGACTAGCGGGGATAATTAAGCGCTACAATGAGCAGTTCTTC.

The chain joins TRBV19 to TRBJ2-1; 7 bases agree with TRBD1. The CDR3 runs to 16 residues. The V segment lost 5 bases and the J segment 0 bases; nucleotides outside the gene matches: 7. The germline gives CDR1 LNHDA, CDR2 SQIVND (reference sequence). Here the CDR3 reads CASSPRDRFSYNEQFF. Written as DNA, the CDR3 is TGTGCCAGTAGTCCCCGGGACAGATTCTCCTACAATGAGCAGTTCTTC.

The rearrangement joins TRBV28 to TRBJ2-6; TRBD2 matches 10 bases. In germline, CDR1 is MDHEN, CDR2 SYDVKM. V gave up 8 bases and J gave up 2 bases; unmatched junction bases: 6. This CDR3 has 16 amino acids. Here the CDR3 DNA reads TGTGCCAGCTCTAGCGGGAGTCCACCTGGGGCCAACGTCCTGACTTTC. This sequence encodes CASSSGSPPGANVLTF.

This clone was counted between two and nine times. This chain connects TRBV6-5 to TRBJ1-5, with 8 bases matching TRBD1. Germline V CDR1 and CDR2: MNHEY, SVGAGI. Trimming cost V 5 bases and J 3 bases; bases outside gene matches: 6. The CDR3 spans 15 residues. The DNA of the CDR3 is TGTGCCAGCAGTAAGACAGGGGCCGACAATCAGCCCCAGCATTTT. Its translation: CASSKTGADNQPQHF.

A few counts support this clone. The V gene is TRBV28, the J gene TRBJ2-2; the D is unclear. The length of the CDR3 is 14 residues. Trimming stripped 2 bases from V and 4 bases from J, with 8 bases between. Germline V gives CDR1 MDHEN, CDR2 SYDVKM. CDR3 amino acids: CASSLSTFTGELFF. In DNA form, the CDR3 reads TGTGCCAGCAGTTTAAGCACCTTCACCGGGGAGCTGTTTTTT. The variable domain in full, completed from reference TRBV28 and TRBJ2-2, reads DVKVTQSSRYLVKRTGEKVFLECVQDMDHENMFWYRQDPGLGLRLIYFSYDVKMKEKGDIPEGYSVSREKKERFSLILESASTNQTSMYLCASSLSTFTGELFFGEGSRLTVL.

The rearrangement joins TRBV12-3 or TRBV12-4 to TRBJ2-7; D may be TRBD1 (6 bases). Trimming took 6 bases from V and 4 from J, leaving 13 bases between them. CDR3 length: 13 residues. CDR3 in amino acids: CASSDTGIYEQYF. DNA for the CDR3: TGTGCCAGCAGCGATACAGGGATTTACGAGCAGTACTTC.

The rearrangement uses TRBV19 and TRBJ2-7; tentatively, D is TRBD2 (6 bases). Germline V gives CDR1 LNHDA, CDR2 SQIVND (reference sequence). CDR3 length: 14 amino acids. V dropped 8 bases and J dropped 0 bases, with 14 bases sitting between them. CDR3 protein: CASGPSVASYEQYF. The CDR3 DNA follows: TGTGCCAGTGGCCCTAGCGTTGCCTCCTACGAGCAGTACTTC.

The V gene is TRBV28, the J gene TRBJ2-4, with 15 bases fitting TRBD2. The V segment lost 6 bases and the J segment 1 base; nucleotides outside the gene matches: 7. The CDR3 has 18 amino acids. Germline lookup yields CDR1 MDHEN and CDR2 SYDVKM. DNA of the CDR3: TGTGCCAGCAGGTCTGGACTAGCGGGGGGGCCGGCCAAAAACATTCAGTACTTC. Residues: CASRSGLAGGPAKNIQYF.

The genes are TRBV25-1 and TRBJ2-7; 8 bases agree with TRBD2. CDR1 is MGHDK and CDR2 is SYGVNS in the germline V gene. This CDR3 has 14 residues. Losses at the gene ends were 6 bases for V and 3 bases for J; bases not matched to a gene: 7. The chain's CDR3 is CASRPPGGGYEQYF. Here the CDR3 DNA reads TGTGCCAGCAGACCCCCGGGAGGGGGCTACGAGCAGTACTTC.

The chain has TRBV6-5 and TRBJ1-6; 8 nucleotides match TRBD1. Unmatched junction bases numbered 5, after V lost 0 bases and J lost 7 bases. CDR1 and CDR2 from the germline V gene are MNHEY and SVGAGI. This CDR3 contains 16 residues. The CDR3 reads CASSYSRDRRNSPLHF. In nucleotides, the CDR3 is TGTGCCAGCAGTTACTCGAGGGACAGGAGAAATTCACCCCTCCACTTT.

The V gene is TRBV4-1, the J gene TRBJ2-7; 9 nucleotides align to TRBD2. The CDR3 extends over 15 amino acids. The germline V gene encodes CDR1 MGHRA and CDR2 YSYEKL. The junction had 5 bases not matched to a gene; V was cut back by 3 bases and J by 2 bases. CDR3 loop: CASSHEPSGAYEQYF. For the CDR3, the DNA is TGCGCCAGCAGCCATGAGCCTAGCGGGGCCTACGAGCAGTACTTC.

The chain combines TRBV11-2 with TRBJ1-1; TRBD1 is a possible D gene (6 bases). V was trimmed by 5 bases and J by 1 base, leaving 14 bases between them. The germline CDR1 and CDR2 sequences are SGHAT and FQNNGV. The CDR3 sequence is 15 residues long. As DNA, the CDR3 is TGTGCCAGCAGCCCCTTGGGGGGGCCGAACACTGAAGCTTTCTTT. This translates into CASSPLGGPNTEAFF.

The chain carries TRBV2 and TRBJ2-1, with 9 bases fitting TRBD2. CDR3 length: 14 amino acids. Trimming took 4 bases from V and 8 from J; bases not matched to a gene: 6. The V gene's germline CDR1 is SNHLY and CDR2 FYNNEI. CDR3 protein: CASSVRASGDEQFF. The CDR3, as DNA: TGTGCCAGCAGTGTAAGAGCTAGCGGGGATGAGCAGTTCTTC.

The J gene is TRBJ2-3, the V gene TRBV7-9, with 7 bases matching TRBD1. This CDR3 spans 14 amino acids. Trimming cost V 8 bases and J 3 bases; bases outside gene matches: 8. From germline, CDR1 is SEHNR and CDR2 FQNEAQ (reference sequence). CDR3 amino acids: CASEQGIGTDTQYF. The CDR3 bases are TGTGCCAGCGAACAGGGGATCGGTACAGATACGCAGTATTTT.

This clone came up a few times. The rearrangement uses TRBV30 and TRBJ2-1; weak D call: TRBD1 (6 bases). V lost 8 bases and J lost 4, with 18 bases in between. CDR1 and CDR2 from the germline V gene are GTSNPN and SVGIG (reference sequence). The length of the CDR3 is 14 residues. This chain's CDR3 is CAARVQGFYNEQFF. CDR3 DNA sequence: TGTGCCGCCCGGGTACAGGGTTTTTACAATGAGCAGTTCTTC.

The chain combines TRBV10-1 with TRBJ2-7; TRBD2 aligns across 11 bases. CDR3 length: 15 residues. V was clipped by 3 bases and J by 1 base; unmatched bases: 2. CDR1 and CDR2 (germline): WNHNN, SYGVQD (reference sequence). Here the CDR3 reads CASSEGTSGSYEQYF. In DNA, the CDR3 is TGCGCCAGCAGTGAAGGGACTAGCGGTTCCTACGAGCAGTACTTC.

There are a few counts of this clone. The CDR3 loop is CASSLRRTSRPDTQYF. For the CDR3, the DNA is TGTGCCAGCAGCTTACGGCGGACTAGCCGTCCCGATACGCAGTATTTT. The V gene is TRBV7-6, the J gene TRBJ2-3, with TRBD2 identical over 8 bases. CDR1 and CDR2 (germline): SGHVS, FNYEAQ. The J segment lost 6 bases and the V segment lost 2 bases, leaving 10 bases of the junction unmatched. CDR3 size: 16 residues.

V usage is TRBV28 and J usage is TRBJ2-1, with TRBD2 as a possible D gene (6 bases). CDR3 length: 11 amino acids. CDR1 is MDHEN and CDR2 is SYDVKM in the germline V gene. Trimming cost V 6 bases and J 12 bases, with 12 bases left between them. The CDR3 here is CASSTRRGQFF. CDR3 nucleotides: TGTGCCAGCAGCACTCGGCGGGGGCAGTTCTTC.

The chain has TRBV12-2 and TRBJ2-7; TRBD2, the D gene given by the table, was not confirmed from the DNA. TRBV12-2 is given as a pseudogene. The CDR3 is made up of 20 amino acids. The CDR3 loop is CASRLAGGLAGPLLLYEQYF. CDR3 nucleotide sequence: TGTGCAAGTCGCTTAGCGGGGGGACTAGCGGGACCGCTACTCCTTTACGAGCAGTACTTC.

Only one count was recorded for this clone. The CDR3 sequence: CASSLDSQGGLYEQYF. Written as DNA, the CDR3 is TGCGCCAGCAGCTTGGACTCACAGGGGGGTCTGTACGAGCAGTACTTC. The rearrangement joins TRBV5-1 to TRBJ2-7; 8 bases map to TRBD1. V was pared by 0 bases and J by 4 bases, with 9 bases of the junction left unmatched. Germline lookup yields CDR1 SGHRS and CDR2 YFSETQ. The CDR3 length is 16 residues.

This chain links TRBV9 with TRBJ2-3; 8 positions agree with TRBD2. Germline lookup yields CDR1 SGDLS and CDR2 YYNGEE. CDR3 length: 16 residues. Losses at the gene ends were 4 bases for V and 2 bases for J; bases not matched to a gene: 9. The CDR3 sequence: CASSRRSGTLTDTQYF. CDR3 DNA sequence: TGTGCCAGCAGCCGCCGTAGCGGGACCCTCACAGATACGCAGTATTTT.

This sequence joins TRBV7-3 and TRBJ2-5; TRBD2 agrees at 8 bases. In germline, CDR1 is SGHTA, CDR2 FQGTGA. The CDR3 sequence is 16 residues long. V lost 3 bases to trimming and J lost 4 bases; unmatched junction nucleotides: 10. The CDR3 protein is CASSLAGGAGRETQYF. CDR3 sequence (DNA): TGTGCCAGCAGCTTGGCCGGGGGGGCCGGGAGAGAGACCCAGTACTTC.

This clone occurred once. The gene calls are TRBV19 and TRBJ2-2; 7 bases are shared with TRBD2. Germline V gives CDR1 LNHDA, CDR2 SQIVND (reference sequence). After removal of 7 bases from V and 6 bases from J, the junction contained 14 bases not matched to a gene. The length of the CDR3 is 16 residues. Here the CDR3 reads CASTDLGGVNPGELFF. In DNA form, the CDR3 reads TGTGCCAGTACCGATCTGGGGGGGGTTAACCCCGGGGAGCTGTTTTTT. The full variable domain, with the rest looked up from reference TRBV19 and TRBJ2-2, is DGGITQSPKYLFRKEGQNVTLSCEQNLNHDAMYWYRQDPGQGLRLIYYSQIVNDFQKGDIAEGYSVSREKKESFPLTVTSAQKNPTAFYLCASTDLGGVNPGELFFGEGSRLTVL.

This clone was detected only once. The V gene is TRBV5-4, the J gene TRBJ2-7; D is possibly TRBD1 (7 bases). The CDR3 runs 14 residues. Germline values: CDR1 SGHNT, CDR2 YYREEE (reference sequence). V shed 4 bases and J shed 5 bases, with 16 bases lying between them. CDR3 sequence reads: CASSERRGANEQYF. For the CDR3, the DNA is TGTGCCAGCAGCGAGCGCAGGGGGGCCAACGAGCAGTACTTC.

The V and J genes are TRBV9 and TRBJ2-5, with TRBD1 matching over 11 bases. The ends lost 4 bases at V and 5 bases at J; junction bases unmatched: 7. The CDR3 runs to 15 residues. Looked up from germline, CDR1 is SGDLS and CDR2 is YYNGEE. The CDR3 DNA sequence: TGTGCCAGCAGCTCACGGACAGGGGGCGGGGAGACCCAGTACTTC. The encoded protein is CASSSRTGGGETQYF. Full variable domain (missing parts from reference TRBV9 and TRBJ2-5): DSGVTQTPKHLITATGQRVTLRCSPRSGDLSVYWYQQSLDQGLQFLIQYYNGEERAKGNILERFSAQQFPDLHSELNLSSLELGDSALYFCASSSRTGGGETQYFGPGTRLLVL.

This chain links TRBV30 with TRBJ2-1, with TRBD2 as a possible D gene (6 bases). Germline CDR1 GTSNPN, CDR2 SVGIG (reference sequence). The V end lost 2 bases, the J end lost 7 bases, and 18 bases lay between the germline ends. This CDR3 has 15 residues. CDR3 region: CAWSQLRERANEQFF. The CDR3 bases are TGTGCCTGGAGTCAATTACGGGAGCGAGCAAATGAGCAGTTCTTC.

The gene calls are TRBV7-9 and TRBJ2-7, with 9 bases matching TRBD1. V trimming: 3 bases; J trimming: 5 bases; junction bases outside the gene matches: 5. Germline V gives CDR1 SEHNR, CDR2 FQNEAQ (reference sequence). The CDR3 loop spans 14 amino acids. The CDR3 sequence is CASSFYRGLNEQYF. The CDR3 DNA sequence: TGTGCCAGCAGCTTCTACAGGGGGCTAAACGAGCAGTACTTC.

CDR3 sequence: CASAAAGDTEAFF. The CDR3 DNA sequence: TGTGCCAGCGCGGCAGCCGGGGACACTGAAGCTTTCTTT. V is TRBV6-5 and J is TRBJ1-1; no clear D. V lost 8 bases and J 3 bases, leaving 13 bases between the germline ends. Per germline, CDR1 MNHEY and CDR2 SVGAGI. This CDR3 region has 13 residues.

This sequence joins TRBV6-6 and TRBJ2-7; 8 bases line up with TRBD1. The ends lost 2 bases at V and 0 bases at J; junction bases unmatched: 3. Germline values: CDR1 MNHNY, CDR2 SVGAGI (reference sequence). CDR3 length: 15 amino acids. This CDR3 reads CASSYRTGNSYEQYF. The CDR3 nucleotides are TGTGCCAGCAGTTACCGGACAGGGAACTCCTACGAGCAGTACTTC.

This chain uses TRBV9 with TRBJ1-1; possible D gene TRBD1, 6 bases. Germline values: CDR1 SGDLS, CDR2 YYNGEE. Trimming left V 4 bases short and J 7 bases short, with 14 bases between. The CDR3 runs 13 residues. CDR3: CASSPGVSGEAFF. As DNA, the CDR3 is TGTGCCAGCAGCCCAGGGGTGAGTGGTGAAGCTTTCTTT.